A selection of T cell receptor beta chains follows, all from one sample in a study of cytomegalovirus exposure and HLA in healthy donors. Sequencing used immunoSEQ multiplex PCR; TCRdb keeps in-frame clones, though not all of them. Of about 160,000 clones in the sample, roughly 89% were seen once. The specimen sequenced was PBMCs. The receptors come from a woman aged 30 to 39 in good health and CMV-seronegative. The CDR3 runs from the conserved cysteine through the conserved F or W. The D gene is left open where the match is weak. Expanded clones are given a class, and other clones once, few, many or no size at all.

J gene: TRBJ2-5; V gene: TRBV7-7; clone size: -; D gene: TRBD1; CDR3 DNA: TGTGCCAGCAGCTCCAGGGGGCTTGGGGAGACCCAGTACTTC; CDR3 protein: CASSSRGLGETQYF
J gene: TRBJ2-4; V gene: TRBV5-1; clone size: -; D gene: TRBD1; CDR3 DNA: TGCGCCAGCAGCCCCGAGACAGGGTCCAAAAACATTCAGTACTTC; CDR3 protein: CASSPETGSKNIQYF
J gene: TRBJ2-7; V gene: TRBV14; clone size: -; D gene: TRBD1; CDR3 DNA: TGTGCCAGCCCCCAATCGGACAGGGGGCCCTACGAGCAGTACTTC; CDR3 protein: CASPQSDRGPYEQYF
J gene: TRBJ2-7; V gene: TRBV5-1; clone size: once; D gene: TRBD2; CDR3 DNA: TGCGCCAGCAGCTTGGCTAGTGCGACTAGCGGGATCGACTACGAGCAGTACTTC; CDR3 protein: CASSLASATSGIDYEQYF
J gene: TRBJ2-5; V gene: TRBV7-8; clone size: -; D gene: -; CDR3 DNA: TGTGCCAGCAGCTCCGGTGATGCTGGAGAGACCCAGTACTTC; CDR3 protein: CASSSGDAGETQYF
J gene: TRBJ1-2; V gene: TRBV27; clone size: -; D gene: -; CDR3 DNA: TGTGCCAGCAGTTTACAGGATAACTATGGCTACACCTTC; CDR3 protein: CASSLQDNYGYTF
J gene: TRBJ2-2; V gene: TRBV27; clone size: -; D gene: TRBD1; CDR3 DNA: TGTGCCAGCAGCCTTTACTTGGGGACAGCAGACACCGGGGAGCTGTTTTTT; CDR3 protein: CASSLYLGTADTGELFF
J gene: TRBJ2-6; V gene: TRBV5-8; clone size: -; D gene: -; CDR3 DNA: TGTGCCAGCAGCCCTGTCGCCAAGATTCAGGCTGGGGCCAACGTCCTGACTTTC; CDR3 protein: CASSPVAKIQAGANVLTF
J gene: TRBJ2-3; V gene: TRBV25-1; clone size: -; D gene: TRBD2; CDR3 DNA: TGTGCCAGCAGTGGCCCTAGCGGGGGACTCGGAGATACGCAGTATTTT; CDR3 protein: CASSGPSGGLGDTQYF
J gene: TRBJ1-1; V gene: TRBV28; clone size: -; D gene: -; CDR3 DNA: TGTGCCAGCACCCAAAGCGACGGCAACACTGAAGCTTTCTTT; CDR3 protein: CASTQSDGNTEAFF
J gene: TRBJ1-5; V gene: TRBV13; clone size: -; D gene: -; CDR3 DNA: TGTGCCAGCAGCTTAGGGGGCAGGCCCCGCAATCAGCCCCAGCATTTT; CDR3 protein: CASSLGGRPRNQPQHF
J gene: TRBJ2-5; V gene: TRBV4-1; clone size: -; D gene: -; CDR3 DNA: TGCGCCAGCAGCCAGCCGGACAGCCCGGGGACCCAGTACTTC; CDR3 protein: CASSQPDSPGTQYF
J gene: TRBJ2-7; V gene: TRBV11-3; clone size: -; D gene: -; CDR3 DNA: TGTGCCAGCAGCCCTTTGACGGGGGAGCAGTACTTC; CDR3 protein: CASSPLTGEQYF
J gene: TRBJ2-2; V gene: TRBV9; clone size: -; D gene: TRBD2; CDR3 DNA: TGTGCCAGCAACCAGGAGGGGACTAGCGGGAGGGTAGGGGAGCTGTTTTTT; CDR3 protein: CASNQEGTSGRVGELFF
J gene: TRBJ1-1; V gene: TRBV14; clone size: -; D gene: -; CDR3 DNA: TGTGCCAGCAGCCAAGAAAGGGGGAAGGCTGAAGCTTTCTTT; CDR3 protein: CASSQERGKAEAFF
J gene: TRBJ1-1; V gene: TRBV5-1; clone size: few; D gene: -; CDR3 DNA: TGCGCCAGCAGCTTGGGGCAGGGGAAGACTGAAGCTTTCTTT; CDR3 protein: CASSLGQGKTEAFF
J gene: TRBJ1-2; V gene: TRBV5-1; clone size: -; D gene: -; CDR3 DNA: TGCGCCAGCAGCTTGGCTCCGACAGCTTCGGATGGCTACACCTTC; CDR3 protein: CASSLAPTASDGYTF
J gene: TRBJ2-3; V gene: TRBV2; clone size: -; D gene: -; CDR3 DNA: TGTGCCAGCAGTGAAACAAGGACAGAGGCAGATACGCAGTATTTT; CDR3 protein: CASSETRTEADTQYF
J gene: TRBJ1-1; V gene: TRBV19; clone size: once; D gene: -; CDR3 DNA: TGTGCCAGTAAGGCAGGGGACACTGAAGCTTTCTTT; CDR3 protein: CASKAGDTEAFF
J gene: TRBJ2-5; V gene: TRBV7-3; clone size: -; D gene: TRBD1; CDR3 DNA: TGTGCCAGCAGCTTATCCGGGACAGGGGGCAGGGAGACCCAGTACTTC; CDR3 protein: CASSLSGTGGRETQYF
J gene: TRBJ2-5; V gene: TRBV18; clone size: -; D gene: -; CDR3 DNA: TGTGCCAGCTCACCGGCGGACAGTACCCGAGAGACCCAGTACTTC; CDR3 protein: CASSPADSTRETQYF
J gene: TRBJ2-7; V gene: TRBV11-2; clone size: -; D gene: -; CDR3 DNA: TGTGCCAGCAGCTTAGGGGGCAGGGGAATCGACGAGCAGTACTTC; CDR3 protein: CASSLGGRGIDEQYF
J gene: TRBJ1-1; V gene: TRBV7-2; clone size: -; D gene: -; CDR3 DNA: TGTGCCAGCACCCAATCCCCAGGGGCTGAAGCTTTCTTT; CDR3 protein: CASTQSPGAEAFF
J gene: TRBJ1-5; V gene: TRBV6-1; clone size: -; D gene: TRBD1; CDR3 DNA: TGTGCCAGCAGTGACCCGATCGGGACAGGGGGTCAGCCCCAGCATTTT; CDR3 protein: CASSDPIGTGGQPQHF
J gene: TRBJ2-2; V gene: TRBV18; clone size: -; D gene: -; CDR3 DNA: TGTGCCAGCTCACCAATAACTAGCCGCAACACCGGGGAGCTGTTTTTT; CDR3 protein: CASSPITSRNTGELFF
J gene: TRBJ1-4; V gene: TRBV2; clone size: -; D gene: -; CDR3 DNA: TGTGCCAGCGCCAATACGCAGGTTGAAAAACTGTTTTTT; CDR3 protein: CASANTQVEKLFF
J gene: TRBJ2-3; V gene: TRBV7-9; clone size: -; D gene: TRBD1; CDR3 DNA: TGTGCCAGCAGCTTCCTCTTCAAGCAGGACAGGATAAGAACAGATACGCAGTATTTT; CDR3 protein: CASSFLFKQDRIRTDTQYF
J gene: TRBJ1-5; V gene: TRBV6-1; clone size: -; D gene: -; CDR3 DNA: TGTGCCAGCAGTGTGGGGGGATGGGGCAATCAGCCCCAGCATTTT; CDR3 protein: CASSVGGWGNQPQHF
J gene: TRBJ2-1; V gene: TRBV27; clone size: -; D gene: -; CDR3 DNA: TGTGCCAGCAGTACGGCGGCGAGCTCCTACAATGAGCAGTTCTTC; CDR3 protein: CASSTAASSYNEQFF
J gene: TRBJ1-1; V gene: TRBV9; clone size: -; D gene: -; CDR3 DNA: TGTGCCAGCAGCGCCAGGACAGAAATGAACACTGAAGCTTTCTTT; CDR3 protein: CASSARTEMNTEAFF
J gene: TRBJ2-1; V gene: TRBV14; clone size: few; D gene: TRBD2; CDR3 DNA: TGTGCCAGCAGCCGACTAGCGGGAGGGGGTAATGAGCAGTTCTTC; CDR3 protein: CASSRLAGGGNEQFF
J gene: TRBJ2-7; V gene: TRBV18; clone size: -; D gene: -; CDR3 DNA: TGTGCCAGCTCACCAGAGACTGAATACTACGAGCAGTACTTC; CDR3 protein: CASSPETEYYEQYF
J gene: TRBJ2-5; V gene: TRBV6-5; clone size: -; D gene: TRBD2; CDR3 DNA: TGTGCCAGCAGTCCGGGACTACTGTACCAAGAGACCCAGTACTTC; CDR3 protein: CASSPGLLYQETQYF
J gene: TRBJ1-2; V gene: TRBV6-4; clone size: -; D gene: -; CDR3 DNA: TGTGCCAGCAAAGACAGTTCCTCATCCATCTATGGCTACACCTTC; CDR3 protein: CASKDSSSSIYGYTF
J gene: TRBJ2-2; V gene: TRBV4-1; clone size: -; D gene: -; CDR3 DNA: TGCGCCAGCAGCCAAGAGGTAGTAGCGAACACCGGGGAGCTGTTTTTT; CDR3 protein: CASSQEVVANTGELFF
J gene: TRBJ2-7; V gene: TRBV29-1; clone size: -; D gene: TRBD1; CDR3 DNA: TGCAGCGGTAGACAGGGGGTTGAAGAGCAGTACTTC; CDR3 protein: CSGRQGVEEQYF
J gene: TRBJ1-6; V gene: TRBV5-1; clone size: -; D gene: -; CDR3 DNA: TGCGCCAGCAGCTTGTTGGGGCAGGACAGTTCACCCCTCCACTTT; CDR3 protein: CASSLLGQDSSPLHF
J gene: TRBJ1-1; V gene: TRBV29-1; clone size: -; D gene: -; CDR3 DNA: TGCAGCGTTCGGAGGGCCCCTGAAGCTTTCTTT; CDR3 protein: CSVRRAPEAFF
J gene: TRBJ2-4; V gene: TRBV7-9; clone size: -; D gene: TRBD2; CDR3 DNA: TGTGCCAGCAGTGTCCCGATGGCGGGAGGGGGGTCCAAAAACATTCAGTACTTC; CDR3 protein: CASSVPMAGGGSKNIQYF